This passage covers 10 T cell receptor beta chains from one sample sequenced in a study of blood T cell repertoires in COVID-19. Only in-frame clones appear in the TCRdb table, and some are missing; sequencing was by immunoSEQ multiplex PCR. The sample holds about 410,000 clones, 89% seen once. The specimen sequenced was PBMCs or T cells enriched from blood (not recorded which). The receptors were sampled from a woman in her twenties or thirties who had recovered from COVID-19.

This chain links TRBV27 with TRBJ1-4; 7 bases line up with TRBD1. Germline CDR1 and CDR2: MNHEY and SMNVEV (reference sequence). The CDR3 runs 14 residues. With 6 bases clipped from V and 4 bases from J, the junction kept 5 bases outside the gene matches. DNA for the CDR3: TGTGCCAGCAGCTTTAACAGGGGTAATGAAAAACTGTTTTTT. Amino acid sequence: CASSFNRGNEKLFF.

This chain links TRBV6-5 with TRBJ1-1, with TRBD1 matching over 7 bases. This CDR3 has 14 residues. V lost 6 bases, J lost 5 bases, and 9 bases stayed unmatched. Looked up from germline, CDR1 is MNHEY and CDR2 is SVGAGI. The CDR3 DNA reads TGTGCCAGCAGAACAGACAGGGCTAGAACTGAAGCTTTCTTT. This translates into CASRTDRARTEAFF.

The V call is TRBV29-1, the J call TRBJ1-5; possible D gene TRBD1, 6 bases. V lost 6 bases to trimming and J lost 2 bases, with 11 bases between them. Germline-derived CDR1 and CDR2 are SQVTM and ANQGSEA. The CDR3 loop spans 13 amino acids. As DNA, the CDR3 is TGCAGCGTCAGCAGGGGAGGCAATCAGCCCCAGCATTTT. Its translation is CSVSRGGNQPQHF.

This clone was observed a few times. V gene TRBV5-1 combines with J gene TRBJ2-5; 14 bases are a match to TRBD2. This CDR3 has 14 amino acids. The V gene's germline CDR1 is SGHRS and CDR2 YFSETQ. The V and J ends lost 7 bases and 4 bases, in that order; junction bases with no gene match: 3. CDR3 region: CASRGLAGGETQYF. CDR3 sequence (DNA): TGCGCCAGCCGTGGACTAGCGGGGGGAGAGACCCAGTACTTC.

This clone was counted at least ten times. The J gene is TRBJ1-5, the V gene TRBV12-5; 10 positions match TRBD1. With 9 bases clipped from V and 5 bases from J, the junction kept 4 bases outside the gene matches. This CDR3 region has 13 residues. Germline lookup yields CDR1 LGHNT and CDR2 FRNRAP. In DNA, the CDR3 is TGTGCTAGCTCAGGACAGGGGGATCAGCCCCAGCATTTT. This gives the protein CASSGQGDQPQHF.

The chain uses TRBV19 and TRBJ2-7; TRBD1 matches 7 bases. Germline loops: CDR1 LNHDA, CDR2 SQIVND (reference sequence). The CDR3 spans 13 residues. The V gene end was trimmed by 6 bases and the J gene end by 2 bases; junction bases not matched to a gene: 4. Here the CDR3 DNA reads TGTGCCAGTAGCATGGGACAGACCTACGAGCAGTACTTC. Translation: CASSMGQTYEQYF.

V and J are TRBV6-1 and TRBJ2-7; a weak D match, TRBD2 (6 bases). The CDR3 is made up of 15 amino acids. Trimming removed 3 bases at V and 1 base at J, with 13 bases between. Germline loops: CDR1 MNHNS, CDR2 SASEGT. The CDR3 region has the DNA TGTGCCAGCAGTGATTCGGGGGTAGGTTCCTACGAGCAGTACTTC. It codes for CASSDSGVGSYEQYF.

The chain has TRBV6-5 and TRBJ2-7; 10 nucleotides line up with TRBD2. CDR3 size: 16 residues. Germline lookup yields CDR1 MNHEY and CDR2 SVGAGI. Trimming removed 0 bases from V and 5 bases from J; junction bases left unmatched: 7. CDR3 loop: CASSYSPSGGQNEQYF. The CDR3 DNA reads as TGTGCCAGCAGTTACTCGCCTAGCGGGGGCCAAAACGAGCAGTACTTC.

The rearrangement links TRBV11-3 to TRBJ2-5, with 11 bases aligning to TRBD2. V shed 1 base and J 0 bases; nucleotides not matched to a gene: 4. The CDR3 runs 17 residues. Looked up from germline, CDR1 is SGHNT and CDR2 is YENEEA. In nucleotides, the CDR3 is TGTGCCAGCAGCTTAGGCCTAGCGGGGGGCCACCAAGAGACCCAGTACTTC. This gives the protein CASSLGLAGGHQETQYF.

This clone was observed a single time. V is TRBV27 and J is TRBJ2-1; TRBD2 matches at 13 bases. The germline V gene has CDR1 MNHEY and CDR2 SMNVEV (reference sequence). CDR3 length: 17 residues. V lost 4 bases to trimming and J lost 2 bases; unmatched junction nucleotides: 5. The CDR3 reads CASSYGTSGAPYNEQFF. The CDR3 region has the DNA TGTGCCAGCAGTTACGGGACTAGCGGGGCCCCCTACAATGAGCAGTTCTTC.